What follows are 17 T cell receptor beta chains derived from one specimen sequenced in a study of cytomegalovirus exposure and HLA in healthy donors. Both 60 Vbeta primers and 13 Jbeta primers went into the PCR. Sequencing was performed with immunoSEQ multiplex PCR; in TCRdb, only in-frame clones are kept and a portion is missing. This repertoire includes 130,000 or so clones. Input material: PBMCs. These receptors all stem from a woman in her thirties or forties in good health and CMV-seronegative.

The chain links TRBV6-5 to TRBJ1-2, with a possible D match to TRBD1 (5 bases). Looked up from germline, CDR1 is MNHEY and CDR2 is SVGAGI. This CDR3 region has 14 residues. Trimming stripped 6 bases from V and 5 bases from J, with 16 bases between. The CDR3 DNA is TGTGCCAGCAGCTCCGGGGGAATGGGTTATGGCTACACCTTC. This sequence encodes CASSSGGMGYGYTF.

The rearrangement links TRBV21-1 to TRBJ1-5; the table's D call of TRBD1 was not tested on the DNA. TRBV21-1 is marked as a pseudogene. The CDR3 sequence is 17 residues long. The CDR3 region is CASSRGGDRGGDQPQHF. CDR3 coding DNA: TGTGCCAGCAGCAGGGGTGGGGACAGGGGAGGGGATCAGCCCCAGCATTTT.

V and J are TRBV11-3 and TRBJ2-5; D remains unclear. Germline V CDR1 and CDR2: SGHNT, YENEEA. The CDR3 loop spans 13 amino acids. Trimming stripped 1 base from V and 3 bases from J, with 6 bases between. The CDR3: CASSLGAEETQYF. As DNA, the CDR3 is TGTGCCAGCAGCTTAGGGGCAGAAGAGACCCAGTACTTC.

This chain joins TRBV4-1 and TRBJ2-2; 7 nucleotides line up with TRBD2. Germline V lookup: CDR1 MGHRA, CDR2 YSYEKL. This CDR3 region has 14 residues. V trimming: 1 base; J trimming: 6 bases; junction bases outside the gene matches: 2. In DNA form, the CDR3 reads TGCGCCAGCAGCCAAGTTGGGGGGGCCGGGGAGCTGTTTTTT. Translating it yields CASSQVGGAGELFF.

J is TRBJ2-2 and V is TRBV7-8, with D hard to call. Germline loops: CDR1 SGHVS, CDR2 FQNEAQ. The CDR3 spans 14 residues. With 7 bases removed from V and 3 bases from J, the gap between germline ends came to 12 bases. CDR3 sequence reads: CASTRIRDTGELFF. CDR3 DNA sequence: TGTGCCAGCACCCGTATTCGTGACACCGGGGAGCTGTTTTTT.

CDR3 sequence: CASSHGTSGGPFTDTQYF. CDR3 bases: TGTGCCAGCAGCCACGGGACTAGCGGGGGGCCCTTCACAGATACGCAGTATTTT. The J gene is TRBJ2-3, the V gene TRBV4-2; 15 nucleotides agree with TRBD2. The germline V gene encodes CDR1 LGHNA and CDR2 YNFKEQ. With V trimmed by 3 bases and J by 2 bases, 6 bases remained unmatched. The CDR3 sequence is 18 residues long.

The rearrangement joins TRBV4-1 to TRBJ2-7; possibly TRBD1 for D (6 bases). The CDR3 has 18 residues. V lost 2 bases, J lost 5 bases, and 25 bases lay in between. In germline, CDR1 is MGHRA, CDR2 YSYEKL. CDR3 sequence (DNA): TGCGCCAGCAGCCAAAGGTGGAATACAGGGACGATAGCAAACGAGCAGTACTTC. It specifies CASSQRWNTGTIANEQYF.

CDR3 nucleotides: TGTGCCAGCAGCTTAGGTCTGGCCTCCTACAATGAGCAGTTCTTC. Translating it yields CASSLGLASYNEQFF. The V call is TRBV7-3, the J call TRBJ2-1; the D is unclear. Germline V gene data show CDR1 as SGHTA and CDR2 as FQGTGA. V was trimmed by 2 bases and J by 0 bases, leaving 8 bases between them. This CDR3 is 15 amino acids long.

The CDR3 is CASQKFGQSQETQYF. The CDR3 nucleotides are TGTGCCAGCCAAAAATTCGGACAGTCCCAAGAGACCCAGTACTTC. The rearrangement uses TRBV6-5 and TRBJ2-5; D is perhaps TRBD1 (6 bases). The CDR3 is made up of 15 amino acids. Germline V gives CDR1 MNHEY, CDR2 SVGAGI. Trimming cost V 8 bases and J 1 base, with 17 bases left between them.

This chain links TRBV6-5 with TRBJ2-7; the match to TRBD2 covers 7 bases. Germline CDR1 is MNHEY and CDR2 is SVGAGI. The CDR3 length is 14 residues. V lost 0 bases, J lost 5 bases, and 4 bases stayed unmatched. CDR3 bases: TGTGCCAGCAGTTACTCGGGAGGGGCTCACGAGCAGTACGTC. Translating gives CASSYSGGAHEQYV.

V is TRBV6-6 and J is TRBJ2-1; 8 bases are shared with TRBD1. CDR3 length: 16 residues. CDR1 MNHNY and CDR2 SVGAGI come from the germline V gene (reference sequence). Trimming removed 0 bases from V and 9 bases from J; junction bases left unmatched: 10. Here the CDR3 DNA reads TGTGCCAGCAGTTACTCCGCAGGGGGCTCGAGGGGTGAGCAGTTCTTC. Encoded protein: CASSYSAGGSRGEQFF.

V is TRBV2 and J is TRBJ2-7; unclear D gene. Germline values: CDR1 SNHLY, CDR2 FYNNEI. V was trimmed by 6 bases and J by 4 bases, leaving 10 bases between them. This CDR3 contains 12 residues. The CDR3, as DNA: TGTGCCAGCAGCCCCTCTAGGTACGAGCAGTACTTC. Protein sequence: CASSPSRYEQYF.

The V gene is TRBV6-1, the J gene TRBJ1-2; possible D gene TRBD1, 5 bases. The V gene lost 4 bases and the J gene lost 4 bases, with 7 bases spanning the gap. Germline-derived CDR1 and CDR2 are MNHNS and SASEGT. This CDR3 region has 12 residues. This CDR3 is CASSADSYGYTF. CDR3 nucleotides: TGTGCCAGCAGTGCCGACAGCTATGGCTACACCTTC.

The gene calls are TRBV21-1 and TRBJ2-7; the listed D gene, TRBD1, was not tested against the DNA. TRBV21-1 is labeled a pseudogene. CDR3 length: 18 amino acids. The CDR3 loop is CASSKRGPRGILGNEQYF. For the CDR3, the DNA is TGTGCCAGCAGCAAAAGGGGGCCTCGAGGGATCTTGGGGAACGAGCAGTACTTC.

The rearrangement uses TRBV27 and TRBJ2-5; D not certain. CDR3 length equals 14 residues. The V gene lost 6 bases and the J gene lost 2 bases, with 13 bases spanning the gap. Germline V lookup: CDR1 MNHEY, CDR2 SMNVEV (reference sequence). CDR3 nucleotide sequence: TGTGCCAGCAGCCTTCGCTCTATACAAGAGACCCAGTACTTC. It translates to CASSLRSIQETQYF.

This chain links TRBV5-8 with TRBJ2-3; D call uncertain. The CDR3 is 11 amino acids. Germline CDR1 is SGHTS and CDR2 is YDEGEE. V was pared by 4 bases and J by 3 bases, with 3 bases between. The CDR3 sequence is CASSQTDTQYF. For the CDR3, the DNA is TGTGCCAGCAGCCAGACAGATACGCAGTATTTT.

The J gene is TRBJ1-1, the V gene TRBV12-5; weak D call: TRBD1 (5 bases). Germline CDR1 reads LGHNT; CDR2 reads FRNRAP. This CDR3 region has 17 residues. The V and J ends lost 6 bases and 2 bases respectively, with 22 bases between them. The CDR3 DNA follows: TGTGCTAGTGGACAGATTACAGGTACCCAATCCAACACTGAAGCTTTCTTT. Translated, it gives CASGQITGTQSNTEAFF. The whole variable domain, remainder taken from reference TRBV12-5 and TRBJ1-1, is DARVTQTPRHKVTEMGQEVTMRCQPILGHNTVFWYRQTMMQGLELLAYFRNRAPLDDSGMPKDRFSAEMPDATLATLKIQPSEPRDSAVYFCASGQITGTQSNTEAFFGQGTRLTVV.